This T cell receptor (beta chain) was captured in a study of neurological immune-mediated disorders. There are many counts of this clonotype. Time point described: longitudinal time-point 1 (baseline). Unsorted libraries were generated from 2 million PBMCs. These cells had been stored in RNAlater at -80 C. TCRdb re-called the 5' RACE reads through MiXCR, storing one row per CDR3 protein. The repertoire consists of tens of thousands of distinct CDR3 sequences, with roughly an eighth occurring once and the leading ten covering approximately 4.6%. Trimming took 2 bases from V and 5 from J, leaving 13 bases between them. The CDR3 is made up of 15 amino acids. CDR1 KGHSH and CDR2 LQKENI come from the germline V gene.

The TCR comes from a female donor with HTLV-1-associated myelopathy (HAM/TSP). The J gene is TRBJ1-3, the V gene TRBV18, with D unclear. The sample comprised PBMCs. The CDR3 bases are TGTGCCAGCTCACCAACTCAGCAATGGAGAAACACCATATATTTT. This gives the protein CASSPTQQWRNTIYF.